Below are 11 T cell receptor beta chains sequenced from a single sample in a study of cytomegalovirus exposure and HLA in healthy donors. Primers included in the PCR were 60 Vbeta and 13 Jbeta primers. Sequenced by immunoSEQ multiplex PCR; TCRdb stores in-frame clones only, minus some. The table has roughly 100,000 clones, approximately 80% seen once. The specimen sequenced was PBMCs. The receptors here all came from a human donor in good health.

For the CDR3, the DNA is TGTGCCAGCAGCTTAGCGGCGGGACAGGGACCTTATGGCTACACCTTC. It translates to CASSLAAGQGPYGYTF. The chain recombines TRBV7-6 with TRBJ1-2, with 9 bases fitting TRBD1. Germline V CDR1 and CDR2: SGHVS, FNYEAQ. The length of the CDR3 is 16 residues. J was trimmed by 5 bases and V by 0 bases; bases with no gene match: 7.

This chain links TRBV4-3 with TRBJ2-7; 12 nucleotides align to TRBD2. This CDR3 has 15 residues. Germline V gene lookup returns CDR1 LGHNA and CDR2 YSLEER. V shed 4 bases and J 4 bases; nucleotides not matched to a gene: 5. In nucleotides, the CDR3 is TGCGCCAGCAGCCTACGGACTAGCGGGATGTACGAGCAGTACTTC. This codes for CASSLRTSGMYEQYF.

This clone came up once. Mismatch with germline at one junction end may stem from a read error. V gene TRBV14 combines with J gene TRBJ1-1; the D is unclear. The CDR3 loop spans 13 amino acids. Germline lookup yields CDR1 SGHDN and CDR2 FVKESK. CDR3 coding DNA: TGTGCCAGCAGCCAAGATTTGGGGTCCGCCGGGAACTTT. As protein: CASSQDLGSAGNF.

The chain uses TRBV7-2 and TRBJ2-5; TRBD2 matches 8 bases. The CDR3 spans 16 residues. Germline CDR1 and CDR2: SGHTA and FQGNSA. V was clipped by 0 bases and J by 5 bases; unmatched bases: 8. CDR3 residues: CASSLAGRGGRETQYF. The CDR3 DNA is TGTGCCAGCAGCTTAGCAGGCCGGGGGGGCCGGGAGACCCAGTACTTC.

This clone was counted once. The V gene is TRBV7-6, the J gene TRBJ1-2, with unresolved D. Germline V gene sequence: CDR1 SGHVS, CDR2 FNYEAQ. The CDR3 length is 13 residues. V lost 1 base to trimming and J lost 2 bases, with 5 bases between them. DNA of the CDR3: TGTGCCAGCAGCTTAGGTCTGAACTATGGCTACACCTTC. The encoded protein is CASSLGLNYGYTF.

In its sample, this clone was seen a few times. This chain joins TRBV6-1 and TRBJ2-7; 7 bases match TRBD1. CDR1 is MNHNS, CDR2 SASEGT, per germline. This CDR3 region has 14 residues. The V and J ends lost 3 bases and 2 bases, in that order; junction bases with no gene match: 4. CDR3 nucleotides: TGTGCCAGCAGTGAGGACAGGCGTGCCTACGAGCAGTACTTC. It specifies CASSEDRRAYEQYF.

V is TRBV28 and J is TRBJ2-7; 7 bases align to TRBD2. The CDR3 contains 15 residues. The V gene's germline CDR1 is MDHEN and CDR2 SYDVKM. The trim removed 5 bases at V and 0 bases at J, leaving 7 bases unmatched. The CDR3 sequence is CASSPRGVTSYEQYF. CDR3 bases: TGTGCCAGCAGTCCCCGGGGGGTTACCTCCTACGAGCAGTACTTC.

This clone was seen once. The chain links TRBV5-1 to TRBJ1-2; D ambiguous. The CDR3 contains 13 residues. V was cut by 4 bases and J by 8 bases, with 15 bases left in between. Per the germline V gene, CDR1 is SGHRS and CDR2 is YFSETQ. CDR3 protein: CASSLDGDGGYTF. The CDR3 nucleotides are TGCGCCAGCAGCCTAGACGGGGATGGGGGCTACACCTTC.

This chain links TRBV7-9 with TRBJ2-7; 8 bases fit TRBD2. The CDR3 runs to 18 residues. With V trimmed by 2 bases and J by 5 bases, 17 bases remained unmatched. In germline, CDR1 is SEHNR, CDR2 FQNEAQ (reference sequence). In DNA, the CDR3 is TGTGCCAGCAGCTTACCCTTCCGACTAGCGAGAAATGGAGACGAGCAGTACTTC. It codes for CASSLPFRLARNGDEQYF.

The chain combines TRBV4-1 with TRBJ1-4; the D is unclear. The V end was cut by 2 bases, the J end by 4 bases, with 8 bases between. This CDR3 is built from 14 residues. Germline V gives CDR1 MGHRA, CDR2 YSYEKL. CDR3 in DNA: TGCGCCAGCAGCCAAACATGGAGTAATGAAAAACTGTTTTTT. Protein product: CASSQTWSNEKLFF.

This chain connects TRBV20-1 to TRBJ1-4; TRBD1 might be the D (5 bases). The germline CDR1 and CDR2 sequences are DFQATT and SNEGSKA (reference sequence). V gave up 2 bases and J gave up 11 bases, with 9 bases separating them. CDR3 size: 11 residues. CDR3 in DNA: TGCAGTGCTAGACAGGGTCGGAAACTGTTTTTT. It specifies CSARQGRKLFF.